This T cell receptor (beta chain) appears in the sequencing data of a study of T cells in Graves' hyperthyroidism and ophthalmopathy. Whole-study findings and limits: Ophthalmopathy could be told apart from stable hyperthyroidism with a 13 V-J model.

The source material, RNA transcripts, was used to amplify TCR beta CDR3 regions. The HTBI set primed first-round TCR CDR3 RT-PCR. From the multiplex PCR reads, TCRdb called clonotypes with MiXCR, one entry per CDR3 protein. The profile covers some 500,000 distinct CDR3 sequences, with roughly 14% appearing a single time and about a sixth taken by the ten largest. Turning to this clonotype: As yet, its antigen is unknown.

Patients were excluded because of uncontrolled infection, other autoimmune disease, pregnancy or lactation. Together with thyroid ultrasound, orbital computed tomography, serum thyroxine and TRAb, clinical symptoms were used for diagnoses. This TCR derives from a woman in her late teens or twenties with Graves' hyperthyroidism. The sample comprised blood.

The CDR3 coding sequence is TGCGCCAGCAGCTCTCCCCTAGCGGGGAACCAGTACTTC. This encodes CASSSPLAGNQYF. V gene TRBV5-1 combines with J gene TRBJ2-5, with 9 bases that match TRBD2. The germline V gene encodes CDR1 SGHRS and CDR2 YFSETQ. With 3 bases clipped from V and 10 bases from J, the junction kept 7 bases outside the gene matches. There are 13 residues in the CDR3.